This T cell receptor beta chain derives from a study of shared clonotypes between healthy human individuals. Study-wide findings and caveats: Some naive CD4 clonotypes, roughly 4.7%, turned up in common across several donors. Genetic and exposure-history diversity was limited by the small donor number.

This CDR3 contains 13 residues. V dropped 2 bases and J dropped 0 bases, with 5 bases sitting between them. The germline V gene encodes CDR1 SGHNT and CDR2 YYREEE (reference sequence). Genomic DNA (from each subset) was split evenly across several immunoSEQ plates. In the sorted-subset replicate PCRs, 150 to 200 ng DNA, some 30,000 T cell genomes, was used. The data were produced by immunoSEQ multiplex PCR, yet TCRdb's version contains in-frame clones alone and is incomplete. The sample consists of some 1 million clones, more than 65% of them appearing once. A word on this clone: The antigen is not known.

The V and J genes are TRBV5-4 and TRBJ1-1; D is uncertain. Specimen: memory CD4+ T cells sorted from blood. As to subset: CD45RA-negative fraction. The sequence derives from a man aged 18 to 29 in good health. The CDR3 region is CASSFEMNTEAFF. The CDR3 coding sequence is TGTGCCAGCAGCTTTGAGATGAACACTGAAGCTTTCTTT.